Following are 14 T cell receptor beta chains from one sample sequenced in a study of cytomegalovirus exposure and HLA in healthy donors. Sequencing was performed with immunoSEQ multiplex PCR; in TCRdb, only in-frame clones are kept and a portion is missing. The table has 250,000 or so clones, 90% seen once. Input material: PBMCs. The origin of the receptors is a woman younger than 30 in good health and CMV-seronegative.

This clone was seen once. This chain joins TRBV27 and TRBJ2-1; 10 positions match TRBD1. The germline V gene encodes CDR1 MNHEY and CDR2 SMNVEV (reference sequence). The CDR3 runs 14 residues. V lost 2 bases, J lost 7 bases, and 2 bases stayed unmatched. The DNA of the CDR3 is TGTGCCAGCAGTTTAGGGACAGGGGTTAATGAGCAGTTCTTC. Amino acids: CASSLGTGVNEQFF.

This CDR3 reads CASSLAGPTYEQYF. Written as DNA, the CDR3 is TGTGCCAGCAGCTTGGCGGGACCCACCTACGAGCAGTACTTC. The gene calls are TRBV7-2 and TRBJ2-7; D might be TRBD2 (6 bases). Germline V gene lookup returns CDR1 SGHTA and CDR2 FQGNSA. The ends were cut back, 3 bases at V and 2 bases at J, with 11 bases in the middle. The CDR3 loop spans 14 amino acids.

The table lists this clone with a count of one. The chain is built from TRBV18 and TRBJ1-3; D is ambiguous. Germline-derived CDR1 and CDR2 are KGHSH and LQKENI. CDR3 length: 15 amino acids. Trimming cost V 6 bases and J 1 base, with 13 bases left between them. The CDR3 nucleotides read TGTGCCAGCTCGGAGCAAGAGAGGTCTGGAAACACCATATATTTT. Translating gives CASSEQERSGNTIYF.

The chain combines TRBV30 with TRBJ1-2, with TRBD1 identical over 8 bases. The CDR3 contains 15 residues. Germline trimming cut 2 bases from V and 4 bases from J; bases unmatched to any gene: 9. The germline gives CDR1 GTSNPN, CDR2 SVGIG (reference sequence). CDR3 sequence (DNA): TGTGCCTGGAGTCAGGGGTGGACAGGGACCTATGGCTACACCTTC. Its translation is CAWSQGWTGTYGYTF.

The chain recombines TRBV6-6 with TRBJ2-2; TRBD1 aligns across 9 bases. The CDR3 sequence is 16 residues long. J gave up 3 bases and V 2 bases, and 4 bases lay outside the gene matches. CDR1 and CDR2 from the germline V gene are MNHNY and SVGAGI (reference sequence). The CDR3: CASSYAGTGHTGELFF. CDR3 nucleotide sequence: TGTGCCAGCAGTTACGCCGGGACAGGGCACACCGGGGAGCTGTTTTTT.

This clone has just a few counts. This chain uses TRBV9 with TRBJ1-5; 7 bases line up with TRBD1. Germline loops: CDR1 SGDLS, CDR2 YYNGEE. Trimming at V came to 3 bases and at J to 5 bases, leaving 5 bases not matched to a gene. There are 14 residues in the CDR3. CDR3 coding DNA: TGTGCCAGCAGCGACCGGGACAGCTATCAGCCCCAGCATTTT. Encoded protein: CASSDRDSYQPQHF.

The genes are TRBV6-6 and TRBJ2-7; D ambiguous. Per the germline V gene, CDR1 is MNHNY and CDR2 is SVGAGI (reference sequence). This CDR3 region has 16 residues. V gave up 2 bases and J gave up 0 bases, with 14 bases separating them. This chain's CDR3 is CASSYHPGGNSYEQYF. CDR3 bases: TGTGCCAGCAGTTACCACCCGGGTGGTAACTCCTACGAGCAGTACTTC.

V and J are TRBV19 and TRBJ2-6, with D possibly matching TRBD2 (6 bases). This CDR3 region has 16 residues. Germline V gives CDR1 LNHDA, CDR2 SQIVND (reference sequence). V lost 5 bases and J lost 2, with 13 bases in between. CDR3 nucleotide sequence: TGTGCCAGTAGTGGACGGGCGGGGCCTGGGGCCAACGTCCTGACTTTC. It specifies CASSGRAGPGANVLTF.

The chain combines TRBV11-2 with TRBJ2-5; D not resolved. V was clipped by 3 bases and J by 4 bases, with 15 bases between them. This CDR3 contains 15 residues. Germline CDR1 is SGHAT and CDR2 is FQNNGV. The CDR3 DNA reads TGTGCCAGCAGCTTTTCCCCTCAGTTCCGAGAGACCCAGTACTTC. Translating gives CASSFSPQFRETQYF.

The chain employs TRBV27 and TRBJ2-1; the match to TRBD2 covers 10 bases. The CDR3 contains 13 residues. Germline CDR1 and CDR2: MNHEY and SMNVEV (reference sequence). The junction had 2 bases not matched to a gene; V was cut back by 6 bases and J by 6 bases. Here the CDR3 reads CASSLAGANEQFF. CDR3 sequence (DNA): TGTGCCAGCAGCCTAGCGGGGGCCAATGAGCAGTTCTTC.

V gene TRBV6-1 combines with J gene TRBJ1-1; TRBD1 is a possible D gene (5 bases). The CDR3 sequence is 15 residues long. The V and J ends lost 4 bases and 1 base respectively, with 13 bases between them. CDR1 is MNHNS and CDR2 is SASEGT in the germline V gene. CDR3 sequence: CASSGLGRANTEAFF. DNA for the CDR3: TGTGCCAGCAGTGGCTTGGGCAGGGCGAACACTGAAGCTTTCTTT.

The chain is built from TRBV5-1 and TRBJ1-2, with no clear D. CDR1 and CDR2 (germline): SGHRS, YFSETQ. The V end was cut by 4 bases, the J end by 0 bases, with 10 bases between. CDR3 size: 14 residues. The CDR3 coding sequence is TGCGCCAGCAGCCTGGACGGAGCTAACTATGGCTACACCTTC. Residues: CASSLDGANYGYTF.

This clone appeared a single time. The gene calls are TRBV6-1 and TRBJ1-5, with D unclear. The V end was cut by 4 bases, the J end by 4 bases, with 8 bases between. Looked up from germline, CDR1 is MNHNS and CDR2 is SASEGT. CDR3 length: 13 amino acids. The CDR3 here is CASSAALNQPQHF. CDR3 nucleotide sequence: TGTGCCAGCAGTGCAGCACTTAATCAGCCCCAGCATTTT.

The chain is built from TRBV10-3 and TRBJ2-5; 7 positions agree with TRBD2. The V gene's germline CDR1 is ENHRY and CDR2 SYGVKD. The junction had 2 bases not matched to a gene; V was cut back by 0 bases and J by 1 base. CDR3 size: 15 residues. The CDR3 protein is CAISESRTSQETQYF. In DNA, the CDR3 is TGTGCCATCAGTGAGTCGCGGACTAGCCAAGAGACCCAGTACTTC.